Each of the 23 T cell receptor beta chains below was sequenced from the same sample in a study of neurological immune-mediated disorders. Each CDR3 protein is one row after TCRdb ran MiXCR on the 5' RACE reads. Counted here are 55,000 or so distinct CDR3 sequences, roughly 4.4% occurring once; the ten biggest clones make up about 3.1%. Sequencing was performed on PBMCs. These receptors were taken from a man aged 45-60 years with multiple sclerosis.

This clonotype came up many times. This sequence joins TRBV5-1 and TRBJ2-7; the match to TRBD1 covers 7 bases. The CDR3 consists of 15 residues. The junction had 6 bases not matched to a gene; V was cut back by 0 bases and J by 3 bases. CDR1 is SGHRS, CDR2 YFSETQ, per germline. CDR3 protein: CASSLGQGRFYEQYF. For the CDR3, the DNA is TGCGCCAGCAGCTTGGGACAGGGCAGGTTCTACGAGCAGTACTTC.

There are many counts of this clonotype. The chain carries TRBV5-1 and TRBJ2-7; D not resolved. The germline CDR1 and CDR2 sequences are SGHRS and YFSETQ. V was cut by 4 bases and J by 7 bases, with 15 bases left in between. The CDR3 runs to 13 residues. CDR3 in amino acids: CASSRLLGGEQYF. The CDR3 DNA reads TGCGCCAGCAGCCGGCTCCTAGGTGGAGAGCAGTACTTC.

At least ten counts were recorded for this clonotype. The rearrangement links TRBV6-5 to TRBJ1-6, with unresolved D. CDR1 and CDR2 from the germline V gene are MNHEY and SVGAGI. This CDR3 spans 14 amino acids. The germline V and J ends were trimmed by 6 bases and 7 bases, with 13 bases remaining between them. The CDR3 region has the DNA TGTGCCAGCAGCGCCCTGCTGGGGAATTCACCCCTCCACTTT. It is translated as CASSALLGNSPLHF.

This clonotype was detected ten times or more. The rearrangement joins TRBV7-9 to TRBJ1-3; no reliable D call. Germline assignment: CDR1 SEHNR and CDR2 FQNEAQ (reference sequence). This CDR3 has 15 amino acids. V dropped 5 bases and J dropped 4 bases, with 15 bases sitting between them. CDR3 nucleotides: TGTGCCAGCAGCCGATATGGAGCGGGAGGAAACACCATATATTTT. As protein: CASSRYGAGGNTIYF.

As regards this clonotype: One junction end disagrees with the germline gene, perhaps due to a read error. V is TRBV5-4 and J is TRBJ1-6; tentatively, D is TRBD1 (5 bases). There are 16 residues in the CDR3. Germline values: CDR1 SGHNT, CDR2 YYREEE (reference sequence). The CDR3 reads CASSLDPDSSNSPLNF. The DNA for the CDR3 is TGTGCCAGCAGCTTGGATCCCGACAGCTCTAATTCACCCCTCAACTTT.

The table lists this clonotype with many counts. CDR3 nucleotide sequence: TGCAGTGCTAGAGATACTGCTAGCGGCACCTACGAGCAGTACTTC. Protein product: CSARDTASGTYEQYF. The J gene is TRBJ2-7, the V gene TRBV20-1; 7 bases are a match to TRBD2. CDR1 and CDR2 from the germline V gene are DFQATT and SNEGSKA (reference sequence). The length of the CDR3 is 15 residues. The V gene end was trimmed by 0 bases and the J gene end by 2 bases; junction bases not matched to a gene: 7.

Only a few counts were recorded for this clonotype. Its ends do not fully match the called genes, so a read error is possible. The CDR3 spells CASSFGRDNSPLNF. CDR3 DNA: TGTGCCAGCAGCTTCGGACGAGATAATTCACCCCTCAACTTT. This chain uses TRBV5-6 with TRBJ1-6; D remains ambiguous. The V gene's germline CDR1 is SGHDT and CDR2 YYEEEE. The CDR3 length is 14 residues.

This clonotype was observed many times. The chain links TRBV4-1 to TRBJ1-2; D is unresolved. The germline V gene has CDR1 MGHRA and CDR2 YSYEKL. Trimming cost V 4 bases and J 2 bases, with 11 bases left between them. This CDR3 contains 14 residues. The CDR3 loop reads CASSRQDNNYGYTF. Written as DNA, the CDR3 is TGCGCCAGCAGCCGGCAAGACAACAACTATGGCTACACCTTC.

The table lists this clonotype with many counts. The chain has TRBV20-1 and TRBJ2-7, with 8 bases matching TRBD2. Looked up from germline, CDR1 is DFQATT and CDR2 is SNEGSKA (reference sequence). The CDR3 consists of 14 residues. V lost 4 bases, J lost 0 bases, and 5 bases stayed unmatched. Here the CDR3 DNA reads TGCAGTGCTAATGGACTAGCTAGCTCCTACGAGCAGTACTTC. Translation: CSANGLASSYEQYF.

This clonotype was seen many times. The rearrangement joins TRBV20-1 to TRBJ2-1; either TRBD1 or TRBD2 may supply D (5 bases each). Germline CDR1 and CDR2: DFQATT and SNEGSKA (reference sequence). This CDR3 is 16 amino acids long. The V and J ends lost 5 bases and 5 bases respectively, with 22 bases between them. In DNA, the CDR3 is TGCAGTGCTTGGGGGTTCTCTCAACTTAATAACAATGAGCAGTTCTTC. Translation gives CSAWGFSQLNNNEQFF.

This clonotype appeared many times. The chain uses TRBV9 and TRBJ2-3, with a possible D match to TRBD2 (6 bases). Trimming pared 0 bases from V and 5 bases from J, leaving 22 bases between. This CDR3 has 18 residues. Germline assignment: CDR1 SGDLS and CDR2 YYNGEE. The CDR3: CASSVEGPGAHYEDTQYF. The CDR3 region has the DNA TGTGCCAGCAGCGTAGAGGGACCGGGAGCGCATTACGAAGATACGCAGTATTTT.

This clonotype was detected ten times or more. This chain joins TRBV11-2 and TRBJ2-4; 8 bases fit TRBD2. Losses at the gene ends were 6 bases for V and 4 bases for J; bases not matched to a gene: 5. This CDR3 spans 14 amino acids. The V gene's germline CDR1 is SGHAT and CDR2 FQNNGV. Here the CDR3 DNA reads TGTGCCAGCAGGCCGGGACTAGTGAAAAACATTCAGTACTTC. It yields the protein CASRPGLVKNIQYF.

This clonotype was observed a few times. The CDR3 loop reads CASSLPKDYEQYF. The DNA for the CDR3 is TGTGCCAGCAGCCTCCCAAAGGACTACGAGCAGTACTTC. V is TRBV5-6 and J is TRBJ2-7; D gene unclear. Trimming shortened V by 4 bases and J by 3 bases, and 11 bases separated the two germline ends. Per germline, CDR1 SGHDT and CDR2 YYEEEE. This CDR3 is 13 amino acids long. Combining the CDR3 with reference TRBV5-6 and TRBJ2-7 gives the whole variable domain DAGVTQSPTHLIKTRGQQVTLRCSPKSGHDTVSWYQQALGQGPQFIFQYYEEEERQRGNFPDRFSGHQFPNYSSELNVNALLLGDSALYLCASSLPKDYEQYFGPGTRLTVT.

In its sample, this clonotype was seen many times. The gene calls are TRBV3-1 and TRBJ2-7; D call uncertain. Germline V gene sequence: CDR1 LGHDT, CDR2 YNNKEL (reference sequence). The V end was cut by 2 bases, the J end by 5 bases, with 4 bases between. CDR3 length: 11 amino acids. The DNA for the CDR3 is TGTGCCAGCAGCCAACTCAACGAGCAGTACTTC. This encodes CASSQLNEQYF.

The table lists this clonotype with many counts. The chain combines TRBV11-2 with TRBJ2-3; perhaps TRBD1 as D (6 bases). Germline CDR1 and CDR2: SGHAT and FQNNGV. Deletions cut 3 bases from V and 5 bases from J, with 12 bases between. This CDR3 has 14 amino acids. The CDR3 DNA reads TGTGCCAGCAGCTTTGAGGACAGTCTAGATACGCAGTATTTT. Translating gives CASSFEDSLDTQYF. Complete variable domain (other parts from reference TRBV11-2 and TRBJ2-3): EAGVAQSPRYKIIEKRQSVAFWCNPISGHATLYWYQQILGQGPKLLIQFQNNGVVDDSQLPKDRFSAERLKGVDSTLKIQPAKLEDSAVYLCASSFEDSLDTQYFGPGTRLTVL.

This clonotype was recorded at least ten times. V usage is TRBV5-1 and J usage is TRBJ1-1; no clear D. The length of the CDR3 is 15 residues. The V gene lost 0 bases and the J gene lost 1 base, with 10 bases spanning the gap. CDR1 and CDR2 from the germline V gene are SGHRS and YFSETQ. For the CDR3, the DNA is TGCGCCAGCAGCTTGGCGGAGTCACGGAACACTGAAGCTTTCTTT. Translating it yields CASSLAESRNTEAFF.

There are many counts of this clonotype. The chain uses TRBV28 and TRBJ1-2, with TRBD1 identical over 7 bases. The V and J ends lost 5 bases and 4 bases, in that order; junction bases with no gene match: 10. This CDR3 has 15 residues. Germline values: CDR1 MDHEN, CDR2 SYDVKM. The CDR3 nucleotides read TGTGCCAGCAGTCCTTCGAAGGGGGCGATCTATGGCTACACCTTC. This encodes CASSPSKGAIYGYTF.

To note about this clonotype: The conserved phenylalanine or tryptophan is not found at the CDR3 terminus, so this likely reflects a read error. This sequence joins TRBV5-1 and TRBJ2-1, with 7 bases matching TRBD2. The V and J ends lost 0 bases and 1 base, in that order; junction bases with no gene match: 1. This CDR3 is built from 15 residues. The germline V gene has CDR1 SGHRS and CDR2 YFSETQ. The CDR3 spells CASSLGRESYNEQFN. The CDR3 bases are TGCGCCAGCAGCTTGGGGCGGGAGTCCTACAATGAGCAGTTCAAC.

The sample holds many counts of this clonotype. A junction end diverges from the germline sequence, so it may reflect a read error. The chain links TRBV5-1 to TRBJ1-6; 8 nucleotides match TRBD1. CDR1 and CDR2 (germline): SGHRS, YFSETQ. The CDR3 totals 15 residues. CDR3: CASSSGQGRNSPLNF. The CDR3 bases are TGCGCCAGCAGCTCTGGACAGGGTAGAAATTCACCCCTCAACTTT.

This clonotype has a count of ten or more. CDR3 loop: CASSLTSNQPQHF. In DNA, the CDR3 is TGTGCCAGCAGCTTGACATCCAATCAGCCCCAGCATTTT. This chain connects TRBV6-6 to TRBJ1-5; D is undetermined. The CDR3 spans 13 residues. Per germline, CDR1 MNHNY and CDR2 SVGAGI (reference sequence). Trimming pared 6 bases from V and 3 bases from J, leaving 9 bases between.

This clonotype occurred many times. The chain joins TRBV7-3 to TRBJ2-3; D remains ambiguous. CDR3 length equals 13 residues. Germline-derived CDR1 and CDR2 are SGHTA and FQGTGA. The V end was cut by 3 bases, the J end by 1 base, with 5 bases between. The CDR3 DNA sequence: TGTGCCAGCAGCTTGGCTCGCACAGATACGCAGTATTTT. Translated: CASSLARTDTQYF.

At least ten counts were recorded for this clonotype. The DNA of the CDR3 is TGTGCCAGCAGCCCGAACAGGGTCACTGATAGCTACACCTTC. Amino acids: CASSPNRVTDSYTF. The chain is built from TRBV3-1 and TRBJ1-2; TRBD1 might be the D (6 bases). From germline, CDR1 is LGHDT and CDR2 YNNKEL (reference sequence). Trimming removed 4 bases from V and 9 bases from J, with 18 bases in between. The CDR3 has 14 residues.

This clonotype came up many times. The chain employs TRBV7-9 and TRBJ2-4, with D unresolved. The germline gives CDR1 SEHNR, CDR2 FQNEAQ (reference sequence). The CDR3 is 13 amino acids. V shed 6 bases and J shed 10 bases, with 16 bases lying between them. CDR3 nucleotide sequence: TGTGCCAGCAGTCTAGGGTCCACGGTTATTCAGTACTTC. It is translated as CASSLGSTVIQYF.